The rows below give T cell receptor beta chains drawn from one sample of a study of T cells after yellow fever vaccination. TCRdb used MiXCR to reprocess the 5' RACE reads, holding one entry per CDR3 protein. This table holds about 300,000 distinct CDR3 sequences, around 10% found once. Sequences were derived from CD4+ T cells sorted from PBMCs, sampled 5 days after the yellow fever booster vaccination. These receptors originate from a man younger than 35 who received the YFV17D yellow fever vaccine. The CDR3 runs from the conserved cysteine through the conserved F or W. The order of the fields is J gene, D gene, clone size, V gene, CDR3 protein, CDR3 DNA. A D gene is named only where the DNA matches it firmly. Only part of the rows carry a size: once, few, many, or a class if the clone is expanded.

J: TRBJ1-5; D: .; size: many; V: TRBV4-3; CDR3: CASSQDPGYSNQPQHF; DNA: TGCGCCAGCAGCCAAGATCCGGGATATAGCAATCAGCCCCAGCATTTT
J: TRBJ2-6; D: .; size: few; V: TRBV6-2/TRBV6-3; CDR3: CASSPHLRGPGANVLTF; DNA: TGTGCCAGCAGTCCCCACCTTCGGGGGCCTGGGGCCAACGTCCTGACTTTC
J: TRBJ2-5; D: .; size: .; V: TRBV4-3; CDR3: CASSQSGNQETQYF; DNA: TGCGCCAGCAGCCAGTCAGGGAATCAAGAGACCCAGTACTTC
J: TRBJ1-2; D: .; size: many; V: TRBV3-1; CDR3: CASSHSWDDVGYTF; DNA: TGTGCCAGCAGCCATTCCTGGGATGACGTTGGCTACACCTTC
J: TRBJ2-3; D: .; size: few; V: TRBV4-2; CDR3: CASSPARDTQYF; DNA: TGTGCCAGCAGCCCGGCGCGGGATACGCAGTATTTT
J: TRBJ2-4; D: .; size: .; V: TRBV7-6; CDR3: CASSSGNATGLAKNIQYF; DNA: TGTGCCAGCAGCTCCGGAAACGCAACTGGACTAGCCAAAAACATTCAGTACTTC
J: TRBJ2-3; D: TRBD2; size: .; V: TRBV19; CDR3: CASSIQAGYTDTQYF; DNA: TGTGCCAGTAGTATACAAGCGGGATACACAGATACGCAGTATTTT
J: TRBJ2-1; D: TRBD2; size: .; V: TRBV5-1; CDR3: CASRDEAGFDEQFF; DNA: TGCGCCAGCAGGGACGAAGCGGGGTTTGATGAGCAGTTCTTC
J: TRBJ1-1; D: .; size: few; V: TRBV20-1; CDR3: CSARETGTNTEAFF; DNA: TGCAGTGCTCGCGAGACAGGTACGAACACTGAAGCTTTCTTT
J: TRBJ2-5; D: .; size: .; V: TRBV2; CDR3: CASSEGGSWGAQETQYF; DNA: TGTGCCAGCAGTGAAGGGGGTTCTTGGGGAGCCCAAGAGACCCAGTACTTC
J: TRBJ2-3; D: TRBD1; size: many; V: TRBV7-9; CDR3: CASSSRIIRTGEGTDTQYF; DNA: TGTGCCAGCAGCTCCCGTATAATTAGGACAGGGGAGGGTACAGATACGCAGTATTTT
J: TRBJ1-1; D: .; size: .; V: TRBV7-2; CDR3: CASPRRELVDEAFF; DNA: TGTGCCAGCCCCCGACGGGAACTAGTCGATGAAGCTTTCTTT
J: TRBJ2-1; D: .; size: few; V: TRBV7-2; CDR3: CASSLGGGLRSYNEQFF; DNA: TGTGCCAGCAGCTTAGGAGGTGGACTCCGCTCCTACAATGAGCAGTTCTTC
J: TRBJ1-6; D: .; size: few; V: TRBV7-9; CDR3: CASSLATGPVHSPLHF; DNA: TGTGCCAGCAGCTTGGCCACAGGACCCGTTCATTCACCCCTCCACTTT
J: TRBJ1-1; D: TRBD1; size: many; V: TRBV7-8; CDR3: CASSLAGGARNTEAFF; DNA: TGTGCCAGCAGCTTAGCAGGGGGCGCGAGGAACACTGAAGCTTTCTTT
J: TRBJ1-4; D: .; size: .; V: TRBV18; CDR3: CASSPGLGEGDEKLFF; DNA: TGTGCCAGCTCACCAGGCCTCGGCGAAGGGGATGAAAAACTGTTTTTT
J: TRBJ1-1; D: .; size: few; V: TRBV5-1; CDR3: CASSLERANTEAFF; DNA: TGCGCCAGCAGCTTGGAGCGGGCGAACACTGAAGCTTTCTTT
J: TRBJ2-3; D: TRBD2; size: few; V: TRBV29-1; CDR3: CSVGSNPGGKFTSTDTQYF; DNA: TGCAGCGTTGGGTCCAATCCGGGGGGGAAATTTACTAGCACAGATACGCAGTATTTT
J: TRBJ2-3; D: .; size: few; V: TRBV9; CDR3: CASSVGRIEDTQYF; DNA: TGTGCCAGCAGCGTAGGACGGATAGAAGATACGCAGTATTTT
J: TRBJ2-3; D: TRBD1; size: .; V: TRBV7-7; CDR3: CASSAGQGVDTQYF; DNA: TGTGCCAGCAGCGCGGGACAGGGTGTGGATACGCAGTATTTT
J: TRBJ2-2; D: TRBD2; size: many; V: TRBV20-1; CDR3: CSARDYPNTGELFF; DNA: TGCAGCGCCAGGGACTACCCGAACACCGGGGAGCTGTTTTTT
J: TRBJ1-6; D: .; size: few; V: TRBV7-8; CDR3: CASSSIRDGQSSYNSPLHF; DNA: TGTGCCAGCAGCTCGATCCGGGACGGGCAGAGCTCCTATAATTCACCCCTCCACTTT
J: TRBJ2-5; D: .; size: many; V: TRBV29-1; CDR3: CSVRGAKETQYF; DNA: TGCAGCGTTCGCGGGGCAAAAGAGACCCAGTACTTC
J: TRBJ1-5; D: .; size: many; V: TRBV12-3/TRBV12-4; CDR3: CASSLTGMYQPQHF; DNA: TGTGCCAGCAGCCTCACAGGGATGTATCAGCCCCAGCATTTT
J: TRBJ2-3; D: .; size: .; V: TRBV7-9; CDR3: CASSSRPGGADTQYF; DNA: TGTGCCAGCAGCTCTCGCCCGGGGGGCGCAGATACGCAGTATTTT
J: TRBJ2-1; D: .; size: .; V: TRBV12-3/TRBV12-4; CDR3: CASSLSLYNEQFF; DNA: TGTGCCAGCAGTTTAAGTCTATACAATGAGCAGTTCTTC
J: TRBJ2-5; D: .; size: .; V: TRBV18; CDR3: CASSPTAEGETQYF; DNA: TGTGCCAGCTCACCGACTGCGGAGGGAGAGACCCAGTACTTC
J: TRBJ1-2; D: .; size: few; V: TRBV2; CDR3: CASSGLNRADYGYTF; DNA: TGTGCCAGCAGTGGACTCAACAGGGCGGACTATGGCTACACCTTC
J: TRBJ1-1; D: .; size: many; V: TRBV5-1; CDR3: CASSLGATEAFF; DNA: TGCGCCAGCAGCTTGGGCGCCACTGAAGCTTTCTTT
J: TRBJ1-2; D: .; size: .; V: TRBV6-1; CDR3: CASSEHRAVNYGYTF; DNA: TGTGCCAGCAGTGAACACAGGGCGGTTAACTATGGCTACACCTTC